The 5 T cell receptor beta chains listed next were all sequenced from one sample in a study of beta chain features in type 1 diabetes. Findings of the study overall: All four CD4+ subsets from Type 1 diabetes patients carried moderately but significantly shorter TCRB CDR3s.

The isolated RNA, all of it, was reverse transcribed, so expressed TCRB transcripts were what got sequenced. Sequencing was performed with immunoSEQ multiplex PCR; in TCRdb, only in-frame clones are kept and a portion is missing. The sample has approximately 600,000 clones, around 12% seen once. Antigens of these TCRs are unknown. The sequenced sample was naive CD4+ T cells from blood. The receptors were sampled from a man aged 25-45 years with type 1 diabetes.

The chain links TRBV7-2 to TRBJ2-7; 7 bases fit TRBD1. Germline V gives CDR1 SGHTA, CDR2 FQGNSA. This CDR3 spans 17 amino acids. V shed 6 bases, J shed 1 base, and the junction held 15 bases outside the gene matches. Here the CDR3 DNA reads TGTGCCAGCAGTGACTGGGGTAAAAGACAGGGATCCTACGAGCAGTACTTC. It yields the protein CASSDWGKRQGSYEQYF.

The chain links TRBV27 to TRBJ2-7; D uncertain. CDR3 length: 15 residues. V was trimmed by 3 bases and J by 3 bases, leaving 15 bases between them. Looked up from germline, CDR1 is MNHEY and CDR2 is SMNVEV (reference sequence). CDR3 bases: TGTGCCAGCAGTTTGAGTTGGTCATCGGGCTACGAGCAGTACTTC. This codes for CASSLSWSSGYEQYF.

The rearrangement joins TRBV18 to TRBJ2-3, with 7 positions matching TRBD1. The CDR3 spans 16 residues. Trimming cost V 1 base and J 4 bases; bases outside gene matches: 8. Germline V gene data show CDR1 as KGHSH and CDR2 as LQKENI. CDR3 sequence (DNA): TGTGCCAGCTCACCACTTGAGGGGGCTATATCAGATACGCAGTATTTT. Encoded protein: CASSPLEGAISDTQYF.

This clone was seen only a few times. The chain is built from TRBV13 and TRBJ1-5; D uncertain. V lost 4 bases and J 2 bases, leaving 12 bases between the germline ends. Germline loops: CDR1 PRHDT, CDR2 FYEKMQ (reference sequence). This CDR3 spans 15 amino acids. The CDR3 nucleotides read TGTGCCAGCAGCTCCAGGAGGGCAGGCAATCAGCCCCAGCATTTT. Translating it yields CASSSRRAGNQPQHF.

This clone was counted only a few times. The genes are TRBV18 and TRBJ1-2, with D perhaps matching TRBD1 (5 bases). The germline V gene has CDR1 KGHSH and CDR2 LQKENI. V gave up 5 bases and J gave up 4 bases, with 14 bases separating them. CDR3 length: 14 residues. The DNA for the CDR3 is TGTGCCAGCTCAGGGGGTGACGGAGGCTATGGCTACACCTTC. This codes for CASSGGDGGYGYTF. The full variable domain, completed using reference TRBV18 and TRBJ1-2, is NAGVMQNPRHLVRRRGQEARLRCSPMKGHSHVYWYRQLPEEGLKFMVYLQKENIIDESGMPKERFSAEFPKEGPSILRIQQVVRGDSAAYFCASSGGDGGYGYTFGSGTRLTVV.